This T cell receptor beta chain appears in the sequencing data of a study of OX40 agonist ivuxolimab in advanced cancers. Study findings and constraints: Expanded clones were, on average, more numerous in CD8+ T cells than in CD4+.

Remarks on this clone: Its specificity is not known.

V was pared by 2 bases and J by 0 bases, with 10 bases between. Germline V gene data show CDR1 as KGHSH and CDR2 as LQKENI. CDR3 length: 15 amino acids. Only in-frame clones appear in the TCRdb table, and some are missing; sequencing was by immunoSEQ multiplex PCR. The table includes about 50,000 clones, 70% to 80% detected once. This sequence joins TRBV18 and TRBJ1-1; D not certain. This material consisted of CD4+ or CD8+ T cells sorted from blood, taken in a trial of the OX40 agonist ivuxolimab. The receptor's source is an adult with an advanced solid tumor such as melanoma, head and neck, liver or kidney cancer. DNA for the CDR3: TGTGCCAGCTCACCAAGTTACGGGGTGAACACTGAAGCTTTCTTT. The encoded protein is CASSPSYGVNTEAFF.